Given below is one T cell receptor (beta chain) in context. Its antigen remains unidentified. Unique molecular identifiers tagged the TCR beta cDNA libraries. The source material, about 0.9 to 10 million T cells, gave rise to 500,000 or so cDNA molecules. TCRdb itself ran the PCR reads through MiXCR, one entry per CDR3 protein. The sample has 800,000 to 950,000 distinct CDR3 sequences; about 57% are singletons. The sample belongs to a study of post-analysis software for immune sequencing data. Findings of the study overall: Under F measure analysis, samples from one preparation batch co-clustered strongly. Significantly decreased normalized Chao1 diversity was recorded for multiple sclerosis patients relative to controls.

This receptor was taken from a girl between 10 and 17 years old with multiple sclerosis. The sample consisted of blood.

Here the CDR3 reads CASSTQGVRTEAFF. The CDR3 bases are TGTGCCAGCAGCACACAGGGGGTTCGCACTGAAGCTTTCTTT. The chain uses TRBV11-2 and TRBJ1-1; 8 bases are shared with TRBD1. CDR3 size: 14 residues. Germline V gene sequence: CDR1 SGHAT, CDR2 FQNNGV. J lost 4 bases, V lost 5 bases, and 6 bases had no gene match. The complete variable domain, with remaining parts taken from reference TRBV11-2 and TRBJ1-1, reads EAGVAQSPRYKIIEKRQSVAFWCNPISGHATLYWYQQILGQGPKLLIQFQNNGVVDDSQLPKDRFSAERLKGVDSTLKIQPAKLEDSAVYLCASSTQGVRTEAFFGQGTRLTVV.